The rows below give T cell receptor beta chains drawn from one sample of a study of T cells after yellow fever vaccination. TCRdb re-called the 5' RACE reads through MiXCR, storing one row per CDR3 protein. The data hold over 8,000 distinct CDR3 sequences, with around 4.8% observed a single time. The sample here was PBMCs, either bulk or a sorted T-cell subset (CD4+, CD8+, memory, or dextramer-sorted; not recorded which), taken around 16 days after the first yellow fever vaccination. Receptors originate from a young man who received the YFV17D yellow fever vaccine. Each CDR3 is given with its conserved first and last residue. Fields, in order: J gene, D gene, clone size, V gene, CDR3 DNA, CDR3 protein. A D gene is named only where the DNA matches it firmly. Not every row has a clone size; where given, it reads once, few, many or a size class.

TRBJ1-2 - medium-sized TRBV29-1 TGCAGCGTTGAAGATCCAGGGGCGAGCTATGGCTACACCTTC CSVEDPGASYGYTF
TRBJ2-3 - many TRBV28 TGTGCCAGCAGCCACGATATGGGTCAAACCGGGGATACGCAGTATTTT CASSHDMGQTGDTQYF
TRBJ1-5 TRBD1 many TRBV7-2 TGTGCCAGCAGCTACCTCGGGACAGGGAACAATCAGCCCCAGCATTTT CASSYLGTGNNQPQHF
TRBJ1-2 - many TRBV7-3 TGTGCCAGCAGCTTTAGAGAAACACCCGGGAATGGCTACACCTTC CASSFRETPGNGYTF
TRBJ2-5 - medium-sized TRBV5-6 TGTGCCAGCAGCAACCAGCAGGGCCCGGAGACCCAGTACTTC CASSNQQGPETQYF
TRBJ2-2 - medium-sized TRBV28 TGTGCCAGCAGTTTTGGACCCACCGGGGAGCTGTTTTTT CASSFGPTGELFF
TRBJ1-5 - medium-sized TRBV7-2 TGTGCCAGCAGCCGGTATAGCAATCAGCCCCAGCATTTT CASSRYSNQPQHF
TRBJ1-2 TRBD1 many TRBV29-1 TGCAGCGTTGGGGGACAGGGGTATGGCTACACCTTC CSVGGQGYGYTF
TRBJ2-7 - many TRBV6-1 TGTGCCAGCGTGAGGTCTAGTGAAGGGGCGCTCGAGCAGTACTTC CASVRSSEGALEQYF
TRBJ2-4 - medium-sized TRBV4-3 TGCGCCAGCAGCCAAGATCTCGGTACCTCGAACATTCAGTACTTC CASSQDLGTSNIQYF
TRBJ1-1 - many TRBV5-1 TGCGCCAGCAGCGGCGAACCTAGCACTGAAGCTTTCTTT CASSGEPSTEAFF
TRBJ2-1 - medium-sized TRBV2 TGTGCCAGCAGTGGTCCTTACAATGAGCAGTTCTTC CASSGPYNEQFF
TRBJ1-1 TRBD1 many TRBV5-1 TGCGCCAGCAGCATCGCCGGGACAGGCGGTAACACTGAAGCTTTCTTT CASSIAGTGGNTEAFF
TRBJ2-1 - many TRBV3-1 TGTGCCAGCAGCCAAGACTGGGGCTCGTACAATGAGCAGTTCTTC CASSQDWGSYNEQFF
TRBJ2-3 - - TRBV7-2 TGTGCCAGCAGCTTAGGTCCCCCGGCGGCTAGCACAGATACGCAGTATTTT CASSLGPPAASTDTQYF
TRBJ1-6 - many TRBV5-1 TGCGCCAGCAGCTTGGGCCAGGACCTTTCACCCCTCCACTTT CASSLGQDLSPLHF
TRBJ2-3 - many TRBV11-2 TGTGCCAGCAGCTATAGCGTGGTCACAGATACGCAGTATTTT CASSYSVVTDTQYF
TRBJ2-3 - medium-sized TRBV10-3 TGTGCCATCAGTGAATGGGGGTACACAGATACGCAGTATTTT CAISEWGYTDTQYF
TRBJ1-1 TRBD1 medium-sized TRBV15 TGTGCCACCAGCAGAGCCCCCGCAGGGGGCACTGAAGCTTTCTTT CATSRAPAGGTEAFF
TRBJ2-4 TRBD1 medium-sized TRBV5-1 TGCGCCAGCAGCTTCGCGACAGGGGAAAACATTCAGTACTTC CASSFATGENIQYF
TRBJ1-1 - many TRBV14 TGTGCCAGCAGCCGAAACACTGAAGCTTTCTTT CASSRNTEAFF
TRBJ2-5 - - TRBV4-1 TGCGCCAGCAGCCAAGATTCCTTTAGGGCGCGACCCCAAGAGACCCAGTACTTC CASSQDSFRARPQETQYF
TRBJ2-5 - many TRBV6-6 TGTGCCAGCAACCACCAAGAGACCCAGTACTTC CASNHQETQYF
TRBJ1-5 - medium-sized TRBV4-1 TGCGCCAGCAGCCAAGAACTCCAGCCCCAGCCCCAGCATTTT CASSQELQPQPQHF
TRBJ2-5 - many TRBV18 TGTGCCAGCTCACCCGGACTGACTCGGGAGACCCAGTACTTC CASSPGLTRETQYF